This T cell receptor beta chain is drawn from a study of OX40 agonist ivuxolimab in advanced cancers. Concerning the study at large: Ivuxolimab was a fully human IgG2 agonistic monoclonal antibody targeting the costimulatory receptor OX40 (CD134). In the dose-escalation cohort, 65% to 90% of patients were male, and the mean age was roughly 60 years, with a range of roughly 23 to 85. Partial responses were achieved by three dose-escalation patients, of whom one had hepatocellular carcinoma and two had cutaneous melanoma. Among the 50 to 55 dose-escalation patients, around 20 had hepatocellular carcinoma, roughly 15 melanoma, 9 renal cell carcinoma and 9 head and neck cancer. Intravenous ivuxolimab was administered to patients every 2 weeks at six dose levels: 0.01, 0.1, 0.3, 1.5, 3 and 10 mg/kg. Prior anti-PD-1, anti-PD-L1 or anti-CTLA-4 therapy was permitted, and checkpoint inhibitors had been received by roughly two fifths of dose-escalation patients. The paper reports the monotherapy dose-escalation portion (N of about 54 patients) of the phase I ivuxolimab trial. Peripheral TCRbeta sequencing was intended to test whether TCR sequence diversity was altered and clonal T-cell expansion was caused by ivuxolimab. What the work shows at the level of the full study, not this receptor alone: At doses of 0.1 to 3.0 mg/kg, clonal expansion of both CD4+ and CD8+ blood T cells was observed from baseline to week 6. In the 0.1-3.0 mg/kg groups, partial responders were among the patients with the lowest normalized peripheral clonal expansion, particularly in CD8+ T cells. On average, CD8+ T cells showed more expanded clones than CD4+ T cells after ivuxolimab. Low levels of normalized T-cell clonal expansion were also seen in some patients who did not respond. The antigen specificity of the clonally expanded peripheral T cells was not determined.

The CDR3 has 18 amino acids, counting the end cysteine and phenylalanine. The read is trimmed to its CDR3 DNA, 54 bases read in frame from base 1. The junction shows trimming of 5 bases on V and 1 base on J, and the gene matches do not reach 13 bases of it. The CDR1 and CDR2 encoded by the germline V gene are SGHVS and FQNEAQ. Patients with a history of autoimmune disease or receiving systemic immunosuppression were excluded from the trial. Peripheral blood for TCR sequencing was collected from all dose cohorts at baseline, on cycle 4 day 1, and on cycle 7 day 1. The samples were drawn from a first-in-human, open-label, multicenter phase I dose-escalation trial of ivuxolimab. Adults with locally advanced or metastatic head and neck squamous cell, hepatocellular, melanoma or renal cell carcinoma were enrolled in the trial. Before TCR sequencing, CD4+ T cells and CD8+ T cells were sorted from peripheral blood as separate populations.

To sequence the TCRbeta CDR3 region, genomic DNA was isolated from the sorted cells. TCRbeta CDR3 regions were sequenced using the immunoSEQ Assay. The clones in this table, taken by TCRdb from immuneACCESS, are in-frame only. Not every clone is retained; where verified, under half of the shortfall comes from an unresolved V gene, and the cause of the rest is unknown. The sample includes 60,000 to 75,000 clones, with about 90% observed a single time. Of the sample, 13% to 15% is held by the ten largest clones. As to this clone: This clone's antigen is unknown. Within one base of it there is no much larger clone, and no base qualities were kept.

The clonotype was recovered from an adult with an advanced solid tumor such as melanoma, head and neck, liver or kidney cancer. The sequenced sample was CD4+ or CD8+ T cells sorted from blood, obtained in a trial of the OX40 agonist ivuxolimab. The chain is made from TRBV7-8 and TRBJ2-7, with 11 bases aligning to TRBD2. CDR3 sequence: CASSRNTGTSGPSYEQYF. The DNA sequence is TGTGCCAGCAGCAGAAACACCGGGACTAGCGGCCCTTCCTACGAGCAGTACTTC.